One sample yielded the 3 T cell receptor beta chains listed below, sequenced in a study of blood T cell repertoires in COVID-19. Sequencing used immunoSEQ multiplex PCR; TCRdb keeps in-frame clones, though not all of them. Of around 84,000 clones in the sample, around 84% were seen once. Input material: peripheral blood. These receptors were taken from a man older than 75 with active or convalescent COVID-19.

The V and J genes are TRBV27 and TRBJ1-2; 8 bases are a match to TRBD1. Germline CDR1 and CDR2: MNHEY and SMNVEV (reference sequence). Trimming took 5 bases from V and 8 from J; bases not matched to a gene: 7. CDR3 length: 13 residues. This chain's CDR3 is CASSLGQGRGYTF. The CDR3 region has the DNA TGTGCCAGCAGTCTCGGACAGGGTAGAGGCTACACCTTC.

With regard to this clone: At one boundary the junction diverges from the germline segment, which might be a read error. V usage is TRBV19 and J usage is TRBJ1-2; D remains ambiguous. CDR1 and CDR2 (germline): LNHDA, SQIVND (reference sequence). The CDR3 runs to 12 residues. CDR3 sequence reads: CASSLLRGERSF. The CDR3 nucleotides read TGTGCCAGTAGCCTCCTCCGCGGGGAGCGGTCCTTC. The variable domain in full, completed from reference TRBV19 and TRBJ1-2, reads DGGITQSPKYLFRKEGQNVTLSCEQNLNHDAMYWYRQDPGQGLRLIYYSQIVNDFQKGDIAEGYSVSREKKESFPLTVTSAQKNPTAFYLCASSLLRGERSFGSGTRLTVV.

The gene calls are TRBV27 and TRBJ1-2, with D unresolved. CDR1 is MNHEY and CDR2 is SMNVEV in the germline V gene (reference sequence). The CDR3 covers 15 residues. Trimming stripped 2 bases from V and 2 bases from J, with 12 bases between. The CDR3 region has the DNA TGTGCCAGCAGTTTAGTCGCCACACTAAACTATGGCTACACCTTC. Translated, it gives CASSLVATLNYGYTF.